What follows is one TCR beta chain and its context. Its antigen is unknown. These data belong to a study of cytomegalovirus exposure and HLA in healthy donors. Findings and limits, study-wide: Presence/absence analyses assumed roughly uniform sequencing depth across donors, which may not hold. Later analysis identified around 15,000 TCR beta sequences associated with HLA alleles, using a false discovery rate threshold of 0.05.

The PCR used 60 Vbeta and 13 Jbeta primers. Clones were sequenced by immunoSEQ multiplex PCR, and TCRdb holds only the in-frame ones, with some missing. The sample holds more than 150,000 clones, roughly 87% seen once. The CDR3 has 15 amino acids. Germline assignment: CDR1 KGHSH and CDR2 LQKENI. Trimming took off 3 bases at V and 2 bases at J, with 11 bases between the two ends. The gene calls are TRBV18 and TRBJ2-1; D call uncertain. Material for sequencing was PBMCs. The receptor was derived from a girl in the first two years of life in good health and CMV-seronegative. CDR3 amino acids: CASSPANRAYNEQFF. DNA for the CDR3: TGTGCCAGCTCACCGGCGAACAGAGCCTACAATGAGCAGTTCTTC.